Following are 14 T cell receptor beta chains from one sample sequenced in a study of blood T cell repertoires in COVID-19. Sequencing was performed with immunoSEQ multiplex PCR; in TCRdb, only in-frame clones are kept and a portion is missing. Of around 300,000 clones in the sample, roughly 85% are singletons; the top ten hold approximately 9%. Sequencing input: peripheral blood. Receptor source: a woman aged 45-65 years who had recovered from COVID-19.

The V call is TRBV11-2, the J call TRBJ1-4, with D perhaps TRBD1 (5 bases). V lost 2 bases and J lost 5, with 15 bases in between. From germline, CDR1 is SGHAT and CDR2 FQNNGV. The CDR3 extends over 16 amino acids. In DNA form, the CDR3 reads TGTGCCAGCAGCTTATCTCGGACATCTGTAAATGAAAAACTGTTTTTT. Its protein is CASSLSRTSVNEKLFF.

V and J are TRBV2 and TRBJ1-1; 7 nucleotides agree with TRBD1. Germline V gives CDR1 SNHLY, CDR2 FYNNEI. The junction had 7 bases not matched to a gene; V was cut back by 6 bases and J by 3 bases. The CDR3 loop spans 14 amino acids. The CDR3 DNA is TGTGCCAGCAGCAAGACAGGGCAGTACACTGAAGCTTTCTTT. Translated: CASSKTGQYTEAFF.

This clone came up many times. V usage is TRBV13 and J usage is TRBJ2-3; 8 bases fit TRBD1. CDR1 and CDR2 (germline): PRHDT, FYEKMQ (reference sequence). The CDR3 is 15 residues long. J was trimmed by 0 bases and V by 3 bases; bases with no gene match: 2. The CDR3 here is CASSFRQGSTDTQYF. CDR3 bases: TGTGCCAGCAGCTTTAGACAGGGGAGCACAGATACGCAGTATTTT.

The V and J genes are TRBV2 and TRBJ2-3; a weak D match, TRBD1 (5 bases). Germline V CDR1 and CDR2: SNHLY, FYNNEI. The CDR3 is 15 residues long. V lost 6 bases, J lost 3 bases, and 16 bases lay in between. CDR3 loop: CASSLDTSLTDTQYF. In DNA, the CDR3 is TGTGCCAGCAGCCTGGACACATCCTTAACAGATACGCAGTATTTT. The variable domain in full, with the rest retrieved from reference TRBV2 and TRBJ2-3, is EPEVTQTPSHQVTQMGQEVILRCVPISNHLYFYWYRQILGQKVEFLVSFYNNEISEKSEIFDDQFSVERPDGSNFTLKIRSTKLEDSAMYFCASSLDTSLTDTQYFGPGTRLTVL.

The CDR3: CASSVTAGGSYEQYF. The CDR3 DNA reads TGTGCCAGCAGCGTAACAGCGGGGGGCTCCTACGAGCAGTACTTC. V usage is TRBV9 and J usage is TRBJ2-7, with 9 bases matching TRBD2. The CDR3 spans 15 residues. Trimming cost V 1 base and J 0 bases; bases outside gene matches: 2. Per the germline V gene, CDR1 is SGDLS and CDR2 is YYNGEE.

This chain links TRBV4-3 with TRBJ1-2, with 8 bases lining up with TRBD1. From germline, CDR1 is LGHNA and CDR2 YSLEER. The ends lost 1 base at V and 10 bases at J; junction bases unmatched: 17. The CDR3 has 17 amino acids. CDR3 sequence (DNA): TGCGCCAGCAGCCAAGGATCGTCAGACAGGGGACCCCGCCTCTACACCTTC. Residues: CASSQGSSDRGPRLYTF.

The chain uses TRBV18 and TRBJ2-1; D may be TRBD2 (6 bases). The CDR3 contains 15 residues. The V gene lost 0 bases and the J gene lost 6 bases, with 12 bases spanning the gap. The V gene's germline CDR1 is KGHSH and CDR2 LQKENI. The CDR3 sequence is CASSPPSAGGNEQFF. In nucleotides, the CDR3 is TGTGCCAGCTCACCACCTTCTGCCGGGGGCAATGAGCAGTTCTTC.

This rearrangement joins TRBV5-1 to TRBJ2-6; 10 positions match TRBD2. The CDR3 extends over 20 amino acids. Losses at the gene ends were 6 bases for V and 0 bases for J; bases not matched to a gene: 15. The germline V gene has CDR1 SGHRS and CDR2 YFSETQ. As DNA, the CDR3 is TGCGCCAGCAACGTTATTCCGACTAGCGGGCTTTTCTCTGGGGCCAACGTCCTGACTTTC. This gives the protein CASNVIPTSGLFSGANVLTF.

The rearrangement links TRBV5-4 to TRBJ2-7, with TRBD2 matching over 7 bases. V trimming: 1 base; J trimming: 2 bases; junction bases outside the gene matches: 3. The germline V gene encodes CDR1 SGHNT and CDR2 YYREEE (reference sequence). This CDR3 region has 14 residues. The CDR3 DNA is TGTGCCAGCAGCTTGTCGGGGGGAGCCTACGAGCAGTACTTC. Protein sequence: CASSLSGGAYEQYF. The whole variable domain, remainder taken from reference TRBV5-4 and TRBJ2-7, is ETGVTQSPTHLIKTRGQQVTLRCSSQSGHNTVSWYQQALGQGPQFIFQYYREEENGRGNFPPRFSGLQFPNYSSELNVNALELDDSALYLCASSLSGGAYEQYFGPGTRLTVT.

This sequence joins TRBV10-3 and TRBJ1-2; maybe TRBD1 (5 bases). V dropped 0 bases and J dropped 4 bases, with 9 bases sitting between them. The CDR3 sequence is 14 residues long. Germline V gives CDR1 ENHRY, CDR2 SYGVKD. The CDR3 nucleotides read TGTGCCATCAGTGAGTCCACAGGTCGCTATGGCTACACCTTC. Amino acids: CAISESTGRYGYTF.

CDR3 sequence: CASTHHPGLAGGPPYEQYF. The CDR3 bases are TGTGCCAGCACCCACCACCCGGGACTAGCGGGAGGGCCTCCATACGAGCAGTACTTC. The chain couples TRBV28 to TRBJ2-7; 16 positions agree with TRBD2. With V trimmed by 7 bases and J by 4 bases, 16 bases remained unmatched. Germline V gene sequence: CDR1 MDHEN, CDR2 SYDVKM. This CDR3 contains 19 residues. Supplemented by reference TRBV28 and TRBJ2-7, the full variable domain reads DVKVTQSSRYLVKRTGEKVFLECVQDMDHENMFWYRQDPGLGLRLIYFSYDVKMKEKGDIPEGYSVSREKKERFSLILESASTNQTSMYLCASTHHPGLAGGPPYEQYFGPGTRLTVT.

The rearrangement links TRBV11-2 to TRBJ2-3; possibly TRBD2 for D (6 bases). V lost 4 bases and J 4 bases, leaving 12 bases between the germline ends. The CDR3 totals 14 residues. The germline V gene encodes CDR1 SGHAT and CDR2 FQNNGV. The CDR3 bases are TGTGCCAGCAGCTCGACTAGTGGCGCAGATACGCAGTATTTT. The encoded protein is CASSSTSGADTQYF.

V gene TRBV6-6 combines with J gene TRBJ2-1, with 8 bases aligning to TRBD1. Germline assignment: CDR1 MNHNY and CDR2 SVGAGI (reference sequence). V gave up 4 bases and J gave up 10 bases; unmatched junction bases: 9. The CDR3 runs 14 residues. In DNA, the CDR3 is TGTGCCAGCAGTTCCGGACAGGGAACCGGCGAGCAGTTCTTC. Its translation: CASSSGQGTGEQFF.

The chain joins TRBV28 to TRBJ1-1, with TRBD1 matching 8 bases. Per germline, CDR1 MDHEN and CDR2 SYDVKM. The CDR3 contains 14 residues. Unmatched junction bases numbered 8, after V lost 5 bases and J lost 6 bases. The CDR3 loop is CASSMGQVLSEAFF. In DNA, the CDR3 is TGTGCCAGCAGTATGGGACAGGTCTTGTCTGAAGCTTTCTTT.